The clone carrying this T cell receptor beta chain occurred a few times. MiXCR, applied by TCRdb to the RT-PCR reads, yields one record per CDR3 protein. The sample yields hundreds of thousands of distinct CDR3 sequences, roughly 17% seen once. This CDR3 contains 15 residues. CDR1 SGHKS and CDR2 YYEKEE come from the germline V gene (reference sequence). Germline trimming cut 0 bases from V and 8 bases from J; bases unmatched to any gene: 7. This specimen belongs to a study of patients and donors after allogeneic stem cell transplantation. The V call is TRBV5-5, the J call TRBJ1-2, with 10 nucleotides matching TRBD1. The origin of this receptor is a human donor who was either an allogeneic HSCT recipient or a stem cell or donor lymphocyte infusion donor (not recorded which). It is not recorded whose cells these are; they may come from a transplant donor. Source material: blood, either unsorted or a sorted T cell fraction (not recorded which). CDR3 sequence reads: CASSLGLGQGYGYTF. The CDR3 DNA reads TGTGCCAGCAGCTTGGGGCTGGGACAGGGGTACGGCTACACCTTC.